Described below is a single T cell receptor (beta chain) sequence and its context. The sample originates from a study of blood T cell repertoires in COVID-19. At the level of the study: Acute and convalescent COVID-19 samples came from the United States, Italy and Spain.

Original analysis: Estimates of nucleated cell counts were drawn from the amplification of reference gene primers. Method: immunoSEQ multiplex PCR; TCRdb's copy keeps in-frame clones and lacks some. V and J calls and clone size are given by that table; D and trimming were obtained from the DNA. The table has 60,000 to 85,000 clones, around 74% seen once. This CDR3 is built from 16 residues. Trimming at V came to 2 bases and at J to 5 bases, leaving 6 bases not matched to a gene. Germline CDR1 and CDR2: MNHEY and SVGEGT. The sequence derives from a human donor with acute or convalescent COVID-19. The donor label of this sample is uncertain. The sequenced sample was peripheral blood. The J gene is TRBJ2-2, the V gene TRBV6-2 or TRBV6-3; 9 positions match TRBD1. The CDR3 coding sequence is TGTGCCAGCAGTTACCTCGGGACAGGGTATACCGGGGAGCTGTTTTTT. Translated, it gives CASSYLGTGYTGELFF.